Presented here are 26 T cell receptor beta chains from one specimen sequenced in a study of shared clonotypes between healthy human individuals. Measured with immunoSEQ multiplex PCR; TCRdb has only the in-frame clones, and not every one. The table shows 180,000 or so clones, with 90% to 95% occurring only once. The material sequenced was naive CD4+ T cells sorted from blood. Subset given: CD45RA+ positively selected. The source is a woman in her twenties or thirties in good health.

The J gene is TRBJ1-2, the V gene TRBV2, with D perhaps matching TRBD1 (6 bases). This CDR3 has 14 amino acids. In germline, CDR1 is SNHLY, CDR2 FYNNEI. V shed 7 bases and J shed 0 bases, with 12 bases lying between them. The CDR3: CASTYTGTNYGYTF. The DNA of the CDR3 is TGTGCCAGCACCTACACAGGGACTAACTATGGCTACACCTTC.

In this sample, this clone turned up a few times. The chain couples TRBV7-9 to TRBJ1-5; D may be TRBD1 (5 bases). V lost 4 bases and J 13 bases, leaving 11 bases between the germline ends. From germline, CDR1 is SEHNR and CDR2 FQNEAQ (reference sequence). This CDR3 region has 11 residues. For the CDR3, the DNA is TGTGCCAGCAGCTCACAGGAGACACAGCATTTT. It codes for CASSSQETQHF.

The rearrangement uses TRBV5-1 and TRBJ2-1, with a tentative D call TRBD1 (5 bases). Trimming removed 0 bases from V and 4 bases from J, with 5 bases in between. CDR1 and CDR2 from the germline V gene are SGHRS and YFSETQ. There are 13 residues in the CDR3. The CDR3 region is CASSLDRYNEQFF. The CDR3 DNA sequence: TGCGCCAGCAGCTTGGACAGGTACAATGAGCAGTTCTTC.

CDR3 DNA sequence: TGTGCCAGCTCACCGCTGGGGACAGGAGAGACCCAGTACTTC. This encodes CASSPLGTGETQYF. The chain combines TRBV18 with TRBJ2-5; 8 bases match TRBD1. The CDR3 is 14 residues long. CDR1 and CDR2 (germline): KGHSH, LQKENI. Germline trimming cut 3 bases from V and 4 bases from J; bases unmatched to any gene: 4.

This chain joins TRBV7-2 and TRBJ2-5, with D unresolved. The J call could be wrong; TRBJ2-7 is a better fit for the DNA end. Germline V gives CDR1 SGHTA, CDR2 FQGNSA. The CDR3 covers 12 residues. This CDR3 reads CASSFLTYEQYF. In DNA form, the CDR3 reads TGTGCCAGCAGCTTTCTAACATACGAGCAGTACTTC.

V is TRBV19 and J is TRBJ2-1, with 10 bases identical to TRBD2. Losses at the gene ends were 5 bases for V and 6 bases for J; bases not matched to a gene: 7. The CDR3 runs to 15 residues. Germline loops: CDR1 LNHDA, CDR2 SQIVND (reference sequence). CDR3 bases: TGTGCCAGTAGTCCTACGGGACTAGCGCTCAATGAGCAGTTCTTC. It specifies CASSPTGLALNEQFF.

This rearrangement joins TRBV28 to TRBJ2-5, with TRBD2 identical over 9 bases. The better agreement between TRBJ2-7 and the DNA end casts doubt on the J call. CDR1 MDHEN and CDR2 SYDVKM come from the germline V gene. The CDR3 is 17 amino acids. CDR3 sequence (DNA): TGTGCCAGCAGTTTATACTTGCGAGGCGGGAGGGCCCACGAGCAGTACTTC. Translation: CASSLYLRGGRAHEQYF.

The sample holds one count of this clone. The rearrangement links TRBV28 to TRBJ2-7; D uncertain. From germline, CDR1 is MDHEN and CDR2 SYDVKM. Trimming cost V 5 bases and J 3 bases, with 17 bases left between them. This CDR3 is built from 15 residues. CDR3 residues: CASSADLGSGYEQYF. The CDR3 DNA sequence: TGTGCCAGCAGTGCGGATCTGGGCTCCGGCTACGAGCAGTACTTC.

The chain is built from TRBV7-8 and TRBJ1-1, with no clear D. Trimming took 8 bases from V and 6 from J, leaving 13 bases between them. The CDR3 sequence is 12 residues long. Germline V lookup: CDR1 SGHVS, CDR2 FQNEAQ. The CDR3 DNA reads as TGTGCCAGCCTCCAGGACCGGGCTGAAGCTTTCTTT. Translating it yields CASLQDRAEAFF.

The chain carries TRBV19 and TRBJ1-4, with 9 bases that match TRBD1. The CDR3 is made up of 18 amino acids. The junction had 15 bases not matched to a gene; V was cut back by 5 bases and J by 5 bases. Per the germline V gene, CDR1 is LNHDA and CDR2 is SQIVND (reference sequence). This CDR3 is CASSELGQGLRVNEKLFF. CDR3 DNA sequence: TGTGCCAGTAGTGAATTGGGACAGGGACTTCGAGTGAATGAAAAACTGTTTTTT.

The V call is TRBV2, the J call TRBJ1-5, with D possibly being TRBD1 (5 bases). This CDR3 contains 15 residues. Per germline, CDR1 SNHLY and CDR2 FYNNEI. The V and J ends lost 2 bases and 7 bases respectively, with 15 bases between them. CDR3 coding DNA: TGTGCCAGCAGTGAACAGGGAGGCCCTCTCCAGCCCCAGCATTTT. Translation: CASSEQGGPLQPQHF.

The chain is built from TRBV5-6 and TRBJ1-1; TRBD1 matches 11 bases. This CDR3 spans 16 amino acids. Germline trimming cut 5 bases from V and 3 bases from J; bases unmatched to any gene: 9. Per the germline V gene, CDR1 is SGHDT and CDR2 is YYEEEE. Here the CDR3 reads CASRRIGQGADTEAFF. The CDR3 DNA is TGTGCCAGCAGGCGAATCGGACAGGGGGCGGACACTGAAGCTTTCTTT. The full variable domain, in which reference TRBV5-6 and TRBJ1-1 provide the parts outside the CDR3, is DAGVTQSPTHLIKTRGQQVTLRCSPKSGHDTVSWYQQALGQGPQFIFQYYEEEERQRGNFPDRFSGHQFPNYSSELNVNALLLGDSALYLCASRRIGQGADTEAFFGQGTRLTVV.

The J gene is TRBJ1-5, the V gene TRBV7-2; D is unclear. CDR1 is SGHTA and CDR2 is FQGNSA in the germline V gene. Trimming pared 5 bases from V and 0 bases from J, leaving 11 bases between. The CDR3 extends over 15 amino acids. The CDR3 loop is CASSLRSNSNQPQHF. The CDR3 coding sequence is TGTGCCAGCAGCCTAAGGTCGAATAGCAATCAGCCCCAGCATTTT. The variable domain in full, completed from reference TRBV7-2 and TRBJ1-5, reads GAGVSQSPSNKVTEKGKDVELRCDPISGHTALYWYRQSLGQGLEFLIYFQGNSAPDKSGLPSDRFSAERTGGSVSTLTIQRTQQEDSAVYLCASSLRSNSNQPQHFGDGTRLSIL.

The chain uses TRBV2 and TRBJ1-3; no definite D call. Germline V gene data show CDR1 as SNHLY and CDR2 as FYNNEI. CDR3 length equals 14 residues. Trimming pared 5 bases from V and 0 bases from J, leaving 8 bases between. CDR3 nucleotides: TGTGCCAGCAGTAAACGCTCCTCTGGAAACACCATATATTTT. It yields the protein CASSKRSSGNTIYF.

This rearrangement joins TRBV7-9 to TRBJ1-1, with D unresolved. The CDR3 length is 13 residues. The V and J ends lost 1 base and 2 bases respectively, with 5 bases between them. The V gene's germline CDR1 is SEHNR and CDR2 FQNEAQ (reference sequence). CDR3 in DNA: TGTGCCAGCAGCTTAGTAATTAACACTGAAGCTTTCTTT. Amino acids: CASSLVINTEAFF.

V usage is TRBV18 and J usage is TRBJ2-3, with 9 bases matching TRBD1. The CDR3 loop spans 16 amino acids. Unmatched junction bases numbered 6, after V lost 1 base and J lost 4 bases. Germline loops: CDR1 KGHSH, CDR2 LQKENI. For the CDR3, the DNA is TGTGCCAGCTCACCACGAGGAACAGGGGGCGCAGATACGCAGTATTTT. Its protein is CASSPRGTGGADTQYF.

The chain uses TRBV19 and TRBJ2-1, with 8 positions matching TRBD1. The junction had 7 bases not matched to a gene; V was cut back by 3 bases and J by 9 bases. Germline CDR1 reads LNHDA; CDR2 reads SQIVND (reference sequence). The length of the CDR3 is 14 residues. The CDR3 DNA is TGTGCCAGTAGTATTCAGGGGGCCAGGGCTGAGCAGTTCTTC. Its translation is CASSIQGARAEQFF.

The chain employs TRBV4-1 and TRBJ1-1; D is possibly TRBD1 (5 bases). The germline V gene has CDR1 MGHRA and CDR2 YSYEKL. There are 16 residues in the CDR3. V shed 0 bases and J shed 6 bases, with 17 bases lying between them. CDR3 coding DNA: TGCGCCAGCAGCCAAGATTCTAGGGGCGCGAGGGCTGAAGCTTTCTTT. Its translation is CASSQDSRGARAEAFF.

The chain carries TRBV5-4 and TRBJ2-5, with 9 bases identical to TRBD2. The J call may be mistaken, given a closer DNA end match to TRBJ2-7. Per germline, CDR1 SGHNT and CDR2 YYREEE (reference sequence). The CDR3 contains 16 residues. The chain's CDR3 is CASSVSGGTSPYEQYF. The CDR3 region has the DNA TGTGCCAGCAGCGTTTCGGGCGGGACTAGCCCCTACGAGCAGTACTTC.

The chain recombines TRBV19 with TRBJ2-7, with 8 bases lining up with TRBD1. Germline-derived CDR1 and CDR2 are LNHDA and SQIVND (reference sequence). J gave up 0 bases and V 7 bases, and 11 bases lay outside the gene matches. CDR3 length equals 16 residues. In DNA, the CDR3 is TGTGCCAGTACTTCTCGAGCAGGGGGCGACTCCTACGAGCAGTACTTC. This translates into CASTSRAGGDSYEQYF.

The chain employs TRBV28 and TRBJ2-2; D is perhaps TRBD1 (6 bases). There are 13 residues in the CDR3. The ends were cut back, 6 bases at V and 4 bases at J, with 9 bases in the middle. The germline CDR1 and CDR2 sequences are MDHEN and SYDVKM. The CDR3 here is CASSQDSTGELFF. In DNA form, the CDR3 reads TGTGCCAGCAGCCAGGACAGCACCGGGGAGCTGTTTTTT.

This chain uses TRBV2 with TRBJ2-7; the D gene is possibly TRBD1 (6 bases). CDR3 length: 14 residues. Germline CDR1 and CDR2: SNHLY and FYNNEI. V lost 6 bases to trimming and J lost 2 bases, with 14 bases between them. The CDR3 DNA sequence: TGTGCCAGCAGCGGACCGGGACATACCTACGAGCAGTACTTC. It yields the protein CASSGPGHTYEQYF.

This chain's CDR3 is CASSLLAGAPSEQYF. DNA for the CDR3: TGCGCCAGCAGCCTACTAGCGGGAGCTCCTAGCGAGCAGTACTTC. The rearrangement joins TRBV4-1 to TRBJ2-7, with 11 bases lining up with TRBD2. Per germline, CDR1 MGHRA and CDR2 YSYEKL. This CDR3 is built from 15 residues. V was clipped by 4 bases and J by 6 bases; unmatched bases: 8.

This chain joins TRBV6-1 and TRBJ2-7; D is unresolved. CDR3 length: 11 residues. The germline gives CDR1 MNHNS, CDR2 SASEGT. V shed 4 bases and J shed 4 bases, with 5 bases lying between them. This chain's CDR3 is CASSGTYEQYF. In DNA form, the CDR3 reads TGTGCCAGCAGTGGAACTTACGAGCAGTACTTC.

V usage is TRBV5-5 and J usage is TRBJ2-5, with no clear D. The DNA end is more similar to TRBJ2-7, so the J call may be wrong. This CDR3 region has 11 residues. The germline gives CDR1 SGHKS, CDR2 YYEKEE (reference sequence). The CDR3 loop reads CASTNHYEQYF. Here the CDR3 DNA reads TGTGCCAGCACCAACCACTACGAGCAGTACTTC.

The chain uses TRBV28 and TRBJ2-7; D ambiguous. Trimming pared 2 bases from V and 6 bases from J, leaving 14 bases between. CDR1 MDHEN and CDR2 SYDVKM come from the germline V gene. The CDR3 is 14 residues long. DNA for the CDR3: TGTGCCAGCAGTTTAGCAGACGACCGGCTCGAGCAGTACTTC. This encodes CASSLADDRLEQYF. Using reference TRBV28 and TRBJ2-7 for the parts outside the CDR3, the full variable domain is DVKVTQSSRYLVKRTGEKVFLECVQDMDHENMFWYRQDPGLGLRLIYFSYDVKMKEKGDIPEGYSVSREKKERFSLILESASTNQTSMYLCASSLADDRLEQYFGPGTRLTVT.